Listed below are T cell receptor beta chains from one sample, sequenced in a study of cytomegalovirus exposure and HLA in healthy donors. Measured with immunoSEQ multiplex PCR; TCRdb has only the in-frame clones, and not every one. The data hold 150,000 to 200,000 clones, with 80% to 85% observed a single time. Sequencing was done on a sample of PBMCs. These receptors were obtained from a human donor in good health. Each CDR3 is given without its conserved first and last residue. Fields, in order: J gene, V gene, clone size, CDR3 protein. Not every row has a clone size; where given, it reads once, few, many or a size class.

>TRBJ2-1|TRBV7-3|once
ASSLTRRGVGINEQF
>TRBJ2-5|TRBV7-9|once
ASSGDSNQETQY
>TRBJ2-7|TRBV5-1|.
ASSLIDNSYEQY
>TRBJ2-1|TRBV4-1|few
ASSRAGLADYSYNEQF
>TRBJ2-3|TRBV7-2|.
ASNQDRGKTDTQY
>TRBJ1-1|TRBV4-2|.
ASSQPGQGNTEAF
>TRBJ2-7|TRBV7-2|.
ASSFPGLASFEQY
>TRBJ1-3|TRBV2|.
ASSEMGGSGNTIY
>TRBJ1-4|TRBV5-4|.
ASSSGQRGPEKLF
>TRBJ2-7|TRBV5-6|once
ASSWSISTYEQY
>TRBJ2-5|TRBV5-8|.
ASMPIRGRQETQY
>TRBJ2-1|TRBV5-6|.
ASSLALAGGCEQF
>TRBJ2-3|TRBV7-7|.
ASSSERGRRY
>TRBJ2-3|TRBV10-2|.
ASSLSVPDTQY
>TRBJ1-4|TRBV7-6|.
ASSFSGGVDEKLF
>TRBJ2-7|TRBV6-1|.
ASRLAGTGGEQY
>.|TRBV27|.
ASSIKDSFYEQY
>TRBJ2-7|TRBV4-3|.
ASSQDQAGQGDEQY
>TRBJ2-4|TRBV10-1|.
ASRMGQVPIQY
>TRBJ1-2|TRBV5-4|.
ASSSRQEPNYGYT
>TRBJ2-1|TRBV7-9|.
ASSLGGTGDEQF
>TRBJ1-1|TRBV19|.
ASRLRVGVNTEAF
>TRBJ2-7|TRBV4-1|.
ASSQDNYEQY
>TRBJ1-6|TRBV7-2|.
ASSLDRLDSPLH
>TRBJ1-6|TRBV9|.
ASSVERVYNSPLH
>TRBJ2-2|TRBV5-1|.
ASGTGTANTGELF
>TRBJ2-7|TRBV6-1|once
ASSEALPGYEQY
>TRBJ1-5|TRBV27|few
ASSPSGQGVSQPQH
>TRBJ2-7|TRBV14|.
ASSHPGGGPYEQY
>TRBJ1-5|TRBV19|.
ASSIDQGGVRNQPQH
>TRBJ2-1|TRBV7-2|.
ASRPRDYRNYNEQF